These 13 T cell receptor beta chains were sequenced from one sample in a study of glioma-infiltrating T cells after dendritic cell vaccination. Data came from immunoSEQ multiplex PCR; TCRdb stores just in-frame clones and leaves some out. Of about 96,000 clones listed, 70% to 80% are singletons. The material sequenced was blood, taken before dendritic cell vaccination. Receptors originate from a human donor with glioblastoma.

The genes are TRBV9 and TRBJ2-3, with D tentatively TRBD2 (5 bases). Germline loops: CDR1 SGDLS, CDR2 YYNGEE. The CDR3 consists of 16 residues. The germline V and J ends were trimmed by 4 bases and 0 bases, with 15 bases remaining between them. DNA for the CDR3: TGTGCCAGCAGCCTTGGGAGCGCGGAAAGCACAGATACGCAGTATTTT. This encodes CASSLGSAESTDTQYF. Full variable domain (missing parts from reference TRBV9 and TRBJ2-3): DSGVTQTPKHLITATGQRVTLRCSPRSGDLSVYWYQQSLDQGLQFLIQYYNGEERAKGNILERFSAQQFPDLHSELNLSSLELGDSALYFCASSLGSAESTDTQYFGPGTRLTVL.

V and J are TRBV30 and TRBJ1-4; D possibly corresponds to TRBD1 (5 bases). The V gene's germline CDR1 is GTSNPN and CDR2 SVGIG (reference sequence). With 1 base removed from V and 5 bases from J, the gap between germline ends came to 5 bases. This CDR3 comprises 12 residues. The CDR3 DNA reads TGTGCCTGGAGTGGACAGAATGAAAAACTGTTTTTT. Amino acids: CAWSGQNEKLFF.

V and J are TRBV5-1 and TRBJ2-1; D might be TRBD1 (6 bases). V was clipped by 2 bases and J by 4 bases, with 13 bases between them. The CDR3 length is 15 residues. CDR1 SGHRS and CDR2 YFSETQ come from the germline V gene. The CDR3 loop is CASSFQGTLYNEQFF. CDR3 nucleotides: TGCGCCAGCAGCTTTCAGGGGACCCTATACAATGAGCAGTTCTTC.

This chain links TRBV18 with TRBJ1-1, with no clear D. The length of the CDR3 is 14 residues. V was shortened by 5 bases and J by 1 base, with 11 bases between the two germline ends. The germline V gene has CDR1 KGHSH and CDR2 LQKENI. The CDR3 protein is CASSETMWNTEAFF. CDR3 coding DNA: TGTGCCAGCTCAGAGACAATGTGGAACACTGAAGCTTTCTTT.

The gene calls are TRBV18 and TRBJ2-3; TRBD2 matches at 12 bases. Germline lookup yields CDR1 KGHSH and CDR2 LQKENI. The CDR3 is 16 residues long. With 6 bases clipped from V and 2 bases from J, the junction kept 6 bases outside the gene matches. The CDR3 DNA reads TGTGCCAGCTCTCGGACTAGCGGGGCGCACACAGATACGCAGTATTTT. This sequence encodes CASSRTSGAHTDTQYF. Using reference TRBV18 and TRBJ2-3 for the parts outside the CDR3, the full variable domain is NAGVMQNPRHLVRRRGQEARLRCSPMKGHSHVYWYRQLPEEGLKFMVYLQKENIIDESGMPKERFSAEFPKEGPSILRIQQVVRGDSAAYFCASSRTSGAHTDTQYFGPGTRLTVL.

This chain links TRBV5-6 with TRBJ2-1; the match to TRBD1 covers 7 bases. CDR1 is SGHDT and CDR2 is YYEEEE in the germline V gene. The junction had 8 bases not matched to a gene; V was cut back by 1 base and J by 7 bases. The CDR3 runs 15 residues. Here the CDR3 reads CASSLTGALGNEQFF. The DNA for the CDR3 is TGTGCCAGCAGCTTGACAGGGGCCCTAGGTAATGAGCAGTTCTTC.

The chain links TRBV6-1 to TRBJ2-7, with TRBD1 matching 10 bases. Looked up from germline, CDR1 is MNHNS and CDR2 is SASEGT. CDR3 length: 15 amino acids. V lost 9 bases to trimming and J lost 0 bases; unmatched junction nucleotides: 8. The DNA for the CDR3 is TGTGCCAGTTTAGGTGGGACAGGGGTCTCCTACGAGCAGTACTTC. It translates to CASLGGTGVSYEQYF.

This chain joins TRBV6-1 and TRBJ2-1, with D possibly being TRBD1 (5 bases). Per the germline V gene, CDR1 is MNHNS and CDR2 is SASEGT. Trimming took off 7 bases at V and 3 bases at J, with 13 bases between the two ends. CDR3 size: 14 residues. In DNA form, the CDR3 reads TGTGCCAGCACAACGACAGATGTCTACAATGAGCAGTTCTTC. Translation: CASTTTDVYNEQFF.

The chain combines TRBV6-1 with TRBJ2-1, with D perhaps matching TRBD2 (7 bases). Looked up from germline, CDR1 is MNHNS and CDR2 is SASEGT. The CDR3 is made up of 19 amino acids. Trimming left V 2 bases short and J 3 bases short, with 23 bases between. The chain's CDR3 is CASSERGGSRTYVYNEQFF. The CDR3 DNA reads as TGTGCCAGCAGTGAAAGGGGGGGGAGTAGGACGTACGTCTACAATGAGCAGTTCTTC.

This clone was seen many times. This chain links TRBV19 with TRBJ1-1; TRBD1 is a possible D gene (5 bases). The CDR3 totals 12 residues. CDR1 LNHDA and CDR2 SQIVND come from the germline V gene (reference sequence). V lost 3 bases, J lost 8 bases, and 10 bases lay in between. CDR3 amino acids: CASSIGGAEAFF. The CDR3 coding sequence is TGTGCCAGTAGTATTGGAGGGGCCGAAGCTTTCTTT.

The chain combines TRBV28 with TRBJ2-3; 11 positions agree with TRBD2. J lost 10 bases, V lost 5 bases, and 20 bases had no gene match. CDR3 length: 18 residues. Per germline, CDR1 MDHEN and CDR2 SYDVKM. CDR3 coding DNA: TGTGCCAGCAGTCCTCCGCCGGGGGTAGCGGGAGGGAGATTTGCGCAGTATTTT. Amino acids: CASSPPPGVAGGRFAQYF.

The CDR3 sequence: CASGGAAETQYF. CDR3 nucleotide sequence: TGTGCCAGCGGGGGGGCCGCGGAGACCCAGTACTTC. The chain combines TRBV5-6 with TRBJ2-5; tentatively, D is TRBD2 (7 bases). Germline V gene sequence: CDR1 SGHDT, CDR2 YYEEEE. This CDR3 is built from 12 residues. V was clipped by 7 bases and J by 5 bases, with 12 bases between them.

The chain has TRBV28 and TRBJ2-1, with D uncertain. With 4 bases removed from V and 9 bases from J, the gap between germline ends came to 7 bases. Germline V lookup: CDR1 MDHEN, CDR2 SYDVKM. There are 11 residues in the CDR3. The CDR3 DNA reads TGTGCCAGCAGTTCCCGTGTTGAGCAGTTCTTC. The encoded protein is CASSSRVEQFF.